The 24 T cell receptor beta chains below all came from one sample that was sequenced in a study of blood T cell repertoires in COVID-19. TCRdb's table, derived via immunoSEQ multiplex PCR, lists solely in-frame clones and lacks some. Of 220,000 or so clones in the sample, 70% to 85% were seen once. The sample taken for sequencing was PBMCs or T cells enriched from blood (not recorded which). These receptors all come from a woman aged 60 to 75 who had recovered from COVID-19.

The CDR3 DNA reads TGTGCAGGGGGGGCCGTCCGGGAGACCCAGTACTTC. Amino acids: CAGGAVRETQYF. V is TRBV7-9 and J is TRBJ2-5; possible D gene TRBD2, 7 bases. Germline CDR1 SEHNR, CDR2 FQNEAQ (reference sequence). CDR3 length: 12 residues.

The chain employs TRBV13 and TRBJ2-2; TRBD2 agrees at 8 bases. V shed 3 bases, J shed 6 bases, and the junction held 3 bases outside the gene matches. Germline V CDR1 and CDR2: PRHDT, FYEKMQ (reference sequence). The CDR3 totals 14 residues. CDR3 DNA: TGTGCCAGCAGCTTTCGGGGGGGGCCCGGGGAGCTGTTTTTT. As protein: CASSFRGGPGELFF.

The CDR3: CASTIRGPTSGANVLTF. In DNA, the CDR3 is TGTGCCAGTACCATCAGGGGGCCCACCTCTGGGGCCAACGTCCTGACTTTC. The chain uses TRBV19 and TRBJ2-6; 8 bases fit TRBD1. This CDR3 region has 17 residues. Losses at the gene ends were 7 bases for V and 0 bases for J; bases not matched to a gene: 8. Germline V gene lookup returns CDR1 LNHDA and CDR2 SQIVND (reference sequence).

This sequence joins TRBV19 and TRBJ2-5; TRBD2 matches 11 bases. This CDR3 comprises 14 residues. Per germline, CDR1 LNHDA and CDR2 SQIVND (reference sequence). Losses at the gene ends were 5 bases for V and 4 bases for J; bases not matched to a gene: 3. The CDR3 DNA follows: TGTGCCAGTAGTCCCGGACTAGCGGGAGAGACCCAGTACTTC. It codes for CASSPGLAGETQYF. Drawing the rest from reference TRBV19 and TRBJ2-5, the complete variable domain is DGGITQSPKYLFRKEGQNVTLSCEQNLNHDAMYWYRQDPGQGLRLIYYSQIVNDFQKGDIAEGYSVSREKKESFPLTVTSAQKNPTAFYLCASSPGLAGETQYFGPGTRLLVL.

In its sample, this clone was seen once. The rearrangement joins TRBV5-1 to TRBJ1-4; 10 bases align to TRBD1. The CDR3 length is 15 residues. The V and J ends lost 4 bases and 8 bases, in that order; junction bases with no gene match: 8. Germline CDR1 and CDR2: SGHRS and YFSETQ. The CDR3 here is CASSGGDRGSEKLFF. In DNA form, the CDR3 reads TGCGCCAGCAGCGGCGGGGACAGGGGTAGCGAAAAACTGTTTTTT.

This clone was counted a few times. CDR3 amino acids: CASSLTSGVYNEQFF. CDR3 nucleotide sequence: TGTGCCAGCAGTTTAACCAGCGGGGTTTACAATGAGCAGTTCTTC. V usage is TRBV27 and J usage is TRBJ2-1; 7 bases align to TRBD2. There are 15 residues in the CDR3. The ends lost 2 bases at V and 4 bases at J; junction bases unmatched: 5. CDR1 MNHEY and CDR2 SMNVEV come from the germline V gene (reference sequence).

V usage is TRBV4-2 and J usage is TRBJ1-2, with D maybe TRBD1 (6 bases). Trimming removed 4 bases from V and 7 bases from J, with 16 bases in between. The germline V gene has CDR1 LGHNA and CDR2 YNFKEQ. The CDR3 is 14 residues long. As DNA, the CDR3 is TGTGCCAGCAGCCGCGACAGGACCGGTTTTGGCTACACCTTC. Amino acid sequence: CASSRDRTGFGYTF.

The chain couples TRBV18 to TRBJ1-1; 7 bases match TRBD1. J gave up 1 base and V 5 bases, and 4 bases lay outside the gene matches. The germline gives CDR1 KGHSH, CDR2 LQKENI. CDR3 length: 14 amino acids. This CDR3 is CASSTGQTNTEAFF. In DNA, the CDR3 is TGTGCCAGCTCAACGGGACAGACGAACACTGAAGCTTTCTTT.

V usage is TRBV6-5 and J usage is TRBJ1-2; 7 bases are a match to TRBD1. From germline, CDR1 is MNHEY and CDR2 SVGAGI. Unmatched junction bases numbered 8, after V lost 5 bases and J lost 2 bases. The CDR3 is 15 amino acids. CDR3 nucleotide sequence: TGTGCCAGCAGTAAACCGGGACAGCCAAACTATGGCTACACCTTC. It codes for CASSKPGQPNYGYTF.

This chain connects TRBV20-1 to TRBJ1-4; D remains unclear. From germline, CDR1 is DFQATT and CDR2 SNEGSKA (reference sequence). V lost 3 bases and J 3 bases, leaving 8 bases between the germline ends. This CDR3 has 13 amino acids. Here the CDR3 DNA reads TGCAGTGCTAGTAGCGGATCTAATGAAAAACTGTTTTTT. This gives the protein CSASSGSNEKLFF.

V and J are TRBV4-1 and TRBJ2-7; weak D call: TRBD1 (5 bases). This CDR3 comprises 15 residues. Trimming took 1 base from V and 2 from J, leaving 12 bases between them. Germline V gene lookup returns CDR1 MGHRA and CDR2 YSYEKL. Here the CDR3 reads CASSQVPTGPYEQYF. In DNA form, the CDR3 reads TGCGCCAGCAGCCAAGTTCCTACAGGACCCTACGAGCAGTACTTC.

In regard to this clone: The junction departs from germline at one end; a sequencing error may be responsible. V is TRBV9 and J is TRBJ1-3; D unresolved. The CDR3 is 15 amino acids. The germline CDR1 and CDR2 sequences are SGDLS and YYNGEE. In DNA form, the CDR3 reads TGTGTCAGCAGCCCTACAGTTAGCTCTGGAAACACCATATATTTT. Its translation: CVSSPTVSSGNTIYF.

The V and J genes are TRBV2 and TRBJ1-2; TRBD1 matches 9 bases. Trimming removed 7 bases from V and 4 bases from J; junction bases left unmatched: 1. This CDR3 spans 12 amino acids. The germline V gene encodes CDR1 SNHLY and CDR2 FYNNEI. The CDR3 coding sequence is TGTGCCAGCATGACAGGGGGCTATGGCTACACCTTC. Translating gives CASMTGGYGYTF. Based on the CDR3 plus reference TRBV2 and TRBJ1-2, the full variable domain is EPEVTQTPSHQVTQMGQEVILRCVPISNHLYFYWYRQILGQKVEFLVSFYNNEISEKSEIFDDQFSVERPDGSNFTLKIRSTKLEDSAMYFCASMTGGYGYTFGSGTRLTVV.

J is TRBJ1-5 and V is TRBV6-2 or TRBV6-3; D unresolved. Germline V CDR1 and CDR2: MNHEY, SVGEGT. V was pared by 2 bases and J by 0 bases, with 14 bases between. There are 17 residues in the CDR3. The CDR3 DNA sequence: TGTGCCAGCAGTTACCCTCCGGTGGACTTTAGCAATCAGCCCCAGCATTTT. Residues: CASSYPPVDFSNQPQHF.

The chain recombines TRBV28 with TRBJ1-1, with TRBD1 matching over 7 bases. With V trimmed by 5 bases and J by 3 bases, 12 bases remained unmatched. The CDR3 sequence is 16 residues long. Germline CDR1 MDHEN, CDR2 SYDVKM. In nucleotides, the CDR3 is TGTGCCAGCAGTCCCTCCTTCGGACAGGAGTACACTGAAGCTTTCTTT. It specifies CASSPSFGQEYTEAFF.

This clone was found a few times. V and J are TRBV6-5 and TRBJ1-4; D possibly corresponds to TRBD1 (5 bases). Trimming took off 8 bases at V and 10 bases at J, with 17 bases between the two ends. Looked up from germline, CDR1 is MNHEY and CDR2 is SVGAGI. The CDR3 contains 13 residues. CDR3 region: CASAQRGTSKLFF. The CDR3 region has the DNA TGTGCCAGCGCTCAAAGGGGAACTTCAAAACTGTTTTTT.

V gene TRBV18 combines with J gene TRBJ2-3; 8 bases line up with TRBD1. This CDR3 spans 18 amino acids. Looked up from germline, CDR1 is KGHSH and CDR2 is LQKENI. J gave up 1 base and V 6 bases, and 15 bases lay outside the gene matches. The DNA of the CDR3 is TGTGCCAGCTCCCCGGGACAGGCTGTAACTTTGGGCACAGATACGCAGTATTTT. Translating it yields CASSPGQAVTLGTDTQYF.

This clone was seen just once. J is TRBJ2-2 and V is TRBV7-2; the match to TRBD1 covers 7 bases. CDR3 length equals 18 residues. Germline CDR1 reads SGHTA; CDR2 reads FQGNSA. After removal of 1 base from V and 5 bases from J, the junction contained 13 bases not matched to a gene. CDR3: CASSLEVSAGGRTGELFF. The CDR3 nucleotides are TGTGCCAGCAGCTTAGAGGTGTCGGCAGGGGGTCGGACCGGGGAGCTGTTTTTT.

This clone came up once. The chain carries TRBV3-1 (or the pseudogene TRBV3-2) and TRBJ1-1; maybe TRBD1 (5 bases). The V gene lost 1 base and the J gene lost 4 bases, with 10 bases spanning the gap. The CDR3 contains 14 residues. Germline V gene lookup returns CDR1 LGHDT and CDR2 YNNKEL (reference sequence). The CDR3 sequence is CASSQVVQGTEAFF. As DNA, the CDR3 is TGTGCCAGCAGCCAAGTTGTTCAGGGCACTGAAGCTTTCTTT.

The chain uses TRBV7-2 and TRBJ1-2, with 7 bases identical to TRBD1. The V gene end was trimmed by 5 bases and the J gene end by 7 bases; junction bases not matched to a gene: 7. The CDR3 consists of 13 residues. Germline CDR1 SGHTA, CDR2 FQGNSA. The CDR3 coding sequence is TGTGCCAGCAGCCGGGACAGTTCTAGTGGCTACACCTTC. Its protein product is CASSRDSSSGYTF.

V gene TRBV10-1 combines with J gene TRBJ1-1, with 7 bases fitting TRBD1. Germline V CDR1 and CDR2: WNHNN, SYGVQD (reference sequence). This CDR3 spans 15 amino acids. J was trimmed by 1 base and V by 5 bases; bases with no gene match: 7. CDR3 loop: CASSPGQARNTEAFF. The DNA for the CDR3 is TGCGCCAGCAGTCCCGGACAGGCGCGGAACACTGAAGCTTTCTTT.

CDR3 sequence reads: CASSLGTVEKLFF. CDR3 DNA sequence: TGTGCCAGCAGCTTGGGGACAGTCGAAAAACTGTTTTTT. The chain couples TRBV5-8 to TRBJ1-4; TRBD1 is a possible D gene (6 bases). With 0 bases removed from V and 8 bases from J, the gap between germline ends came to 8 bases. The germline CDR1 and CDR2 sequences are SGHTS and YDEGEE. This CDR3 spans 13 amino acids.

This rearrangement joins TRBV19 to TRBJ1-1; the D is unclear. V was clipped by 0 bases and J by 7 bases, with 6 bases between them. This CDR3 is 12 amino acids long. The germline V gene encodes CDR1 LNHDA and CDR2 SQIVND (reference sequence). For the CDR3, the DNA is TGTGCCAGTAGTATAGACGGGGTTGAAGCTTTCTTT. Encoded protein: CASSIDGVEAFF.

The chain uses TRBV11-2 and TRBJ1-5; 12 nucleotides agree with TRBD1. This CDR3 region has 16 residues. V dropped 4 bases and J dropped 6; count of bases not matched to a gene: 7. CDR1 is SGHAT and CDR2 is FQNNGV in the germline V gene. CDR3 nucleotide sequence: TGTGCCAGCAGCTCCGGGGGACAGGGGGCGGGTCAGCCCCAGCATTTT. Amino acids: CASSSGGQGAGQPQHF.